This T cell receptor (beta chain) was captured by sequencing in a study of cytomegalovirus exposure and HLA in healthy donors. PCR primers comprised 60 Vbeta and 13 Jbeta primers. Using immunoSEQ multiplex PCR, the repertoire was profiled, and TCRdb retains in-frame clones only, with some absent. The sample includes around 190,000 clones, 75% to 90% seen only once; the top ten take around 1%. The CDR3 length is 14 residues. V gave up 5 bases and J gave up 1 base, with 11 bases separating them. Germline CDR1 KGHSH, CDR2 LQKENI. This TCR was recovered from a boy between 2 and 15 years old in good health and CMV-seronegative. The sequenced sample was PBMCs. V is TRBV18 and J is TRBJ1-1; D is ambiguous. The CDR3 region has the DNA TGTGCCAGCTCATCGGGAGACACGAACACTGAAGCTTTCTTT. Amino acid sequence: CASSSGDTNTEAFF.